The 26 T cell receptor beta chains presented below share a single source sample, sequenced in a study of shared clonotypes between healthy human individuals. Measured with immunoSEQ multiplex PCR; TCRdb has only the in-frame clones, and not every one. Among about 2.2 million clones, around 93% were seen once, and the ten largest hold around 1.8%. In the naive CD8 group, cells lacked CD45RO and were positively selected for CCR7, so terminally differentiated effector memory CD45RA+ cells were left out. Specimen: naive CD8+ T cells from PBMCs. Receptor source: a man between 18 and 29 years old in good health. Some clones in this sample may be carry-over from other donors' samples.

This rearrangement joins TRBV28 to TRBJ2-1, with D possibly being TRBD2 (6 bases). V was trimmed by 5 bases and J by 14 bases, leaving 22 bases between them. CDR1 is MDHEN, CDR2 SYDVKM, per germline. The CDR3 is 14 residues long. The CDR3 coding sequence is TGTGCCAGCAGTCCCGCTAACAACGGACTAAGAAAGTTCTTC. Translation: CASSPANNGLRKFF.

The CDR3 loop reads CASSPTYGTYEQYF. The CDR3 bases are TGCGCCAGCAGCCCCACTTACGGCACCTACGAGCAGTACTTC. The chain employs TRBV4-1 and TRBJ2-7; D unclear. CDR3 size: 14 residues. V dropped 4 bases and J dropped 2 bases, with 12 bases sitting between them. Germline V gene data show CDR1 as MGHRA and CDR2 as YSYEKL.

The chain carries TRBV28 and TRBJ1-1; perhaps TRBD1 as D (6 bases). Deletions cut 4 bases from V and 0 bases from J, with 9 bases between. The length of the CDR3 is 14 residues. The germline CDR1 and CDR2 sequences are MDHEN and SYDVKM. CDR3 nucleotide sequence: TGTGCCAGCAGTTCGGGACACATGAACACTGAAGCTTTCTTT. It encodes CASSSGHMNTEAFF. Full variable domain (outside the CDR3, taken from reference TRBV28 and TRBJ1-1): DVKVTQSSRYLVKRTGEKVFLECVQDMDHENMFWYRQDPGLGLRLIYFSYDVKMKEKGDIPEGYSVSREKKERFSLILESASTNQTSMYLCASSSGHMNTEAFFGQGTRLTVV.

The gene calls are TRBV11-2 and TRBJ2-7; D remains unclear. Germline CDR1 SGHAT, CDR2 FQNNGV. V gave up 1 base and J gave up 0 bases, with 7 bases separating them. The CDR3 extends over 14 amino acids. The CDR3 here is CASSLVPDSYEQYF. In DNA form, the CDR3 reads TGTGCCAGCAGCTTAGTACCAGACTCCTACGAGCAGTACTTC.

The table lists this clone with a count of one. The chain recombines TRBV9 with TRBJ1-2; 9 bases line up with TRBD1. The CDR3 runs to 18 residues. From germline, CDR1 is SGDLS and CDR2 YYNGEE. The V segment lost 4 bases and the J segment 0 bases; nucleotides outside the gene matches: 13. The CDR3 here is CASSTNTRDRVTNYGYTF. The DNA for the CDR3 is TGTGCCAGCAGCACCAACACCCGGGACAGGGTGACTAACTATGGCTACACCTTC. Combining the CDR3 with reference TRBV9 and TRBJ1-2 gives the whole variable domain DSGVTQTPKHLITATGQRVTLRCSPRSGDLSVYWYQQSLDQGLQFLIQYYNGEERAKGNILERFSAQQFPDLHSELNLSSLELGDSALYFCASSTNTRDRVTNYGYTFGSGTRLTVV.

Turning to this clone: The sample contains more than one DNA sequence encoding this CDR3. This chain links TRBV11-2 with TRBJ2-7, with 9 bases fitting TRBD2. Germline V gene lookup returns CDR1 SGHAT and CDR2 FQNNGV. The CDR3 runs 15 residues. V trimming: 1 base; J trimming: 0 bases; junction bases outside the gene matches: 1. The CDR3 sequence is CASSLVSGSSYEQYF. The CDR3, as DNA: TGTGCCAGCAGCTTAGTTAGCGGGAGCTCCTACGAGCAGTACTTC. The full variable domain, in which reference TRBV11-2 and TRBJ2-7 provide the parts outside the CDR3, is EAGVAQSPRYKIIEKRQSVAFWCNPISGHATLYWYQQILGQGPKLLIQFQNNGVVDDSQLPKDRFSAERLKGVDSTLKIQPAKLEDSAVYLCASSLVSGSSYEQYFGPGTRLTVT.

This clone was found once. DNA of the CDR3: TGTGCCAGCAGCGTAGTCGTTATTTCGGGGCAGGAGGTTGGCTATGGCTACACCTTC. This translates into CASSVVVISGQEVGYGYTF. The chain employs TRBV9 and TRBJ1-2, with D perhaps matching TRBD1 (5 bases). Germline V CDR1 and CDR2: SGDLS, YYNGEE. There are 19 residues in the CDR3. V lost 0 bases to trimming and J lost 4 bases, with 25 bases between them.

The V gene is TRBV2, the J gene TRBJ2-4, with 7 nucleotides matching TRBD2. V dropped 7 bases and J dropped 6; count of bases not matched to a gene: 12. The CDR3 covers 15 residues. CDR1 is SNHLY, CDR2 FYNNEI, per germline. CDR3 sequence: CASTMGGYTTNIQYF. The CDR3 DNA follows: TGTGCCAGCACTATGGGAGGGTATACGACAAACATTCAGTACTTC.

This chain joins TRBV7-8 and TRBJ1-1; D is ambiguous. CDR1 and CDR2 from the germline V gene are SGHVS and FQNEAQ. V lost 1 base to trimming and J lost 3 bases, with 0 bases between them. The CDR3 extends over 11 amino acids. CDR3 coding DNA: TGTGCCAGCAGCTTAGACACTGAAGCTTTCTTT. This sequence encodes CASSLDTEAFF.

The chain carries TRBV5-1 and TRBJ1-2, with D perhaps matching TRBD1 (6 bases). This CDR3 has 17 residues. Trimming shortened V by 4 bases and J by 6 bases, and 25 bases separated the two germline ends. CDR1 and CDR2 (germline): SGHRS, YFSETQ. For the CDR3, the DNA is TGCGCCAGCAGCGCCCCTGTTCAGGGGTACCCCTGGAATGGCTACACCTTC. Protein sequence: CASSAPVQGYPWNGYTF.

This clone has a single count. The chain couples TRBV19 to TRBJ2-6, with D possibly TRBD1 on 6 matching bases. The CDR3 has 16 amino acids. Looked up from germline, CDR1 is LNHDA and CDR2 is SQIVND (reference sequence). Between the trimmed V and J ends, which lost 8 bases and 0 bases, there was a span of 14 bases. The CDR3 DNA is TGTGCCAGTGGAACGGGACAACACTCTGGGGCCAACGTCCTGACTTTC. Its protein product is CASGTGQHSGANVLTF.

The genes are TRBV7-9 and TRBJ2-7, with 8 bases aligning to TRBD1. CDR3 size: 15 residues. Germline V gene lookup returns CDR1 SEHNR and CDR2 FQNEAQ (reference sequence). The J segment lost 4 bases and the V segment lost 2 bases, leaving 7 bases of the junction unmatched. The CDR3 reads CASSLSPGGEYEQYF. The CDR3 region has the DNA TGTGCCAGCAGCTTATCCCCAGGGGGCGAGTACGAGCAGTACTTC.

This clone showed up just once. This rearrangement joins TRBV29-1 to TRBJ2-5, with 7 bases identical to TRBD1. The CDR3 runs 13 residues. Unmatched junction bases numbered 6, after V lost 6 bases and J lost 2 bases. Germline CDR1 and CDR2: SQVTM and ANQGSEA. The CDR3 nucleotides are TGCAGCGTCCTCGGGACAGCACAAGAGACCCAGTACTTC. This gives the protein CSVLGTAQETQYF. Full variable domain (remainder filled in from reference TRBV29-1 and TRBJ2-5): SAVISQKPSRDICQRGTSLTIQCQVDSQVTMMFWYRQQPGQSLTLIATANQGSEATYESGFVIDKFPISRPNLTFSTLTVSNMSPEDSSIYLCSVLGTAQETQYFGPGTRLLVL.

This chain links TRBV28 with TRBJ2-5; TRBD2 aligns across 7 bases. This CDR3 has 12 amino acids. Per the germline V gene, CDR1 is MDHEN and CDR2 is SYDVKM. V trimming: 6 bases; J trimming: 4 bases; junction bases outside the gene matches: 2. The CDR3 coding sequence is TGTGCCAGCAGGGTAGCGGGAGAGACCCAGTACTTC. Protein sequence: CASRVAGETQYF.

The CDR3 spells CASSLAGTGAPEQFF. The CDR3 bases are TGTGCCAGCAGTTTAGCCGGGACAGGGGCCCCAGAGCAGTTCTTC. The chain joins TRBV27 to TRBJ2-1; 10 bases align to TRBD1. V shed 2 bases and J 10 bases; nucleotides not matched to a gene: 8. Germline V gene data show CDR1 as MNHEY and CDR2 as SMNVEV (reference sequence). The CDR3 loop spans 15 amino acids.

This clone was seen more than once but under ten times. The rearrangement uses TRBV9 and TRBJ2-7; 7 nucleotides align to TRBD1. Germline V gene sequence: CDR1 SGDLS, CDR2 YYNGEE. Germline trimming cut 0 bases from V and 3 bases from J; bases unmatched to any gene: 3. The CDR3 totals 14 residues. Here the CDR3 DNA reads TGTGCCAGCAGCGTAGGGGACAGACTCTACGAGCAGTACTTC. Its protein is CASSVGDRLYEQYF.

The gene calls are TRBV4-2 and TRBJ2-1, with TRBD2 matching over 13 bases. The V gene end was trimmed by 3 bases and the J gene end by 7 bases; junction bases not matched to a gene: 6. Germline CDR1 is LGHNA and CDR2 is YNFKEQ. The CDR3 is made up of 16 amino acids. For the CDR3, the DNA is TGTGCCAGCAGCCATACTAGCGGGAGGGCCTCAAATGAGCAGTTCTTC. Translation: CASSHTSGRASNEQFF.

The chain joins TRBV9 to TRBJ2-7, with D perhaps matching TRBD1 or TRBD2 (5 bases each). The CDR3 runs 14 residues. The V end was cut by 4 bases, the J end by 3 bases, with 14 bases between. Germline V CDR1 and CDR2: SGDLS, YYNGEE. Written as DNA, the CDR3 is TGTGCCAGCAGCCCCCGGGGCAGCATCTACGAGCAGTACTTC. It is translated as CASSPRGSIYEQYF. The whole variable domain, remainder taken from reference TRBV9 and TRBJ2-7, is DSGVTQTPKHLITATGQRVTLRCSPRSGDLSVYWYQQSLDQGLQFLIQYYNGEERAKGNILERFSAQQFPDLHSELNLSSLELGDSALYFCASSPRGSIYEQYFGPGTRLTVT.

The chain couples TRBV4-1 to TRBJ1-2, with D possibly being TRBD1 (6 bases). The CDR3 spans 16 residues. The ends were cut back, 1 base at V and 4 bases at J, with 16 bases in the middle. The germline V gene encodes CDR1 MGHRA and CDR2 YSYEKL. The CDR3 here is CASSQAPRQGPYGYTF. Here the CDR3 DNA reads TGCGCCAGCAGCCAAGCCCCCCGCCAGGGGCCCTATGGCTACACCTTC.

This clone was found once. This chain links TRBV7-8 with TRBJ2-7, with a tentative D call TRBD2 (5 bases). Per the germline V gene, CDR1 is SGHVS and CDR2 is FQNEAQ. V lost 5 bases to trimming and J lost 1 base, with 12 bases between them. The length of the CDR3 is 14 residues. CDR3 loop: CASSPDWTSYEQYF. The DNA for the CDR3 is TGTGCCAGCAGCCCGGACTGGACTTCCTACGAGCAGTACTTC.

The chain employs TRBV4-2 and TRBJ1-4, with D unclear. V lost 0 bases to trimming and J lost 5 bases, with 13 bases between them. The CDR3 loop spans 16 amino acids. Germline V lookup: CDR1 LGHNA, CDR2 YNFKEQ. CDR3 sequence (DNA): TGTGCCAGCAGCCAAGATTCAGGCAGAAAAAATGAAAAACTGTTTTTT. Translating gives CASSQDSGRKNEKLFF.

The chain combines TRBV7-9 with TRBJ1-1; a possible D gene is TRBD1 (5 bases). Germline V gene sequence: CDR1 SEHNR, CDR2 FQNEAQ (reference sequence). The ends were cut back, 5 bases at V and 0 bases at J, with 10 bases in the middle. The CDR3 contains 14 residues. The CDR3 nucleotides are TGTGCCAGCAGCCAGACGACAGTGAACACTGAAGCTTTCTTT. Translated, it gives CASSQTTVNTEAFF.

V usage is TRBV27 and J usage is TRBJ2-7; 8 positions match TRBD1. The CDR3 is made up of 13 amino acids. V was clipped by 5 bases and J by 12 bases; unmatched bases: 12. Germline V CDR1 and CDR2: MNHEY, SMNVEV (reference sequence). CDR3 nucleotides: TGTGCCAGCAGTAGCACCATGGACAGGGACGTGTACTTC. Its translation is CASSSTMDRDVYF.

The chain recombines TRBV4-2 with TRBJ2-1; TRBD1 matches at 9 bases. V dropped 4 bases and J dropped 2; count of bases not matched to a gene: 6. This CDR3 has 16 amino acids. The V gene's germline CDR1 is LGHNA and CDR2 YNFKEQ. The CDR3 spells CASSPQDRGTYNEQFF. DNA for the CDR3: TGTGCCAGCAGCCCCCAGGACAGGGGCACCTACAATGAGCAGTTCTTC.

The chain uses TRBV6-5 and TRBJ2-7; D gene unclear. V was pared by 2 bases and J by 0 bases, with 14 bases between. The germline V gene has CDR1 MNHEY and CDR2 SVGAGI. The CDR3 spans 16 residues. CDR3 in DNA: TGTGCCAGCAGTTACCCAACTTCCGAGGCCTCCTACGAGCAGTACTTC. It codes for CASSYPTSEASYEQYF.

The chain links TRBV29-1 to TRBJ2-4; no clear D gene. In germline, CDR1 is SQVTM, CDR2 ANQGSEA. The V and J ends lost 7 bases and 2 bases respectively, with 12 bases between them. This CDR3 contains 13 residues. The CDR3 nucleotides are TGCAGCGCCTTCGCCGAGCCCAAAAACATTCAGTACTTC. Translation gives CSAFAEPKNIQYF.